This T cell receptor (beta chain) originates from a study of siplizumab effects on memory and regulatory T cells. Study conclusions and caveats: A mean of approximately 70% of mappable alloreactive CD4+ clones were Treg-derived with siplizumab, compared with 26.9% in controls.

TCRdb's copy holds only in-frame clones and misses some; the assay was immunoSEQ multiplex PCR. The sample records approximately 68,000 clones, 91% being singletons. Turning to this clone: What it binds is unknown.

V shed 0 bases, J shed 6 bases, and the junction held 4 bases outside the gene matches. Germline V CDR1 and CDR2: MRHNA, SNTAGT. The CDR3 covers 14 residues. The chain couples TRBV6-4 to TRBJ1-2; 7 positions match TRBD1. This receptor was taken from a human donor in good health. The sequenced sample consisted of CD8+ T cells sorted from blood. In DNA form, the CDR3 reads TGTGCCAGCAGTGACTCGGCACAGGGGCATGGCTACACCTTC. Amino acid sequence: CASSDSAQGHGYTF.